Listed below are T cell receptor beta chains from one sample, sequenced in a study of control samples from healthy donors and cancer patients. TCRdb keeps only in-frame clones here, not all; method: immunoSEQ multiplex PCR. The table lists approximately 150,000 clones, 91% of them singletons, with approximately 3.4% in the top ten. The specimen was blood. The receptors here all came from a man aged 30-40 years in good health. Each CDR3 is given with its conserved first and last residue. D genes are given only for firm matches. A row's size may be missing; if present it is once, few, many or a size class.

J: TRBJ1-5; V: TRBV19; size: NA; D: TRBD1; CDR3: CASSWDSWNSQPQHF; DNA: TGTGCCAGTAGTTGGGACAGCTGGAACTCTCAGCCCCAGCATTTT
J: TRBJ1-2; V: TRBV6-5; size: NA; D: NA; CDR3: CATGESGYGYTF; DNA: TGTGCCACCGGGGAGTCGGGTTATGGCTACACCTTC
J: TRBJ1-2; V: TRBV3-1/TRBV3-2; size: NA; D: NA; CDR3: CASSQDRWGYTF; DNA: TGTGCCAGCAGCCAAGATAGGTGGGGCTACACCTTC
J: TRBJ2-1; V: TRBV27; size: NA; D: TRBD2; CDR3: CASSPMTSGVYNEQFF; DNA: TGTGCCAGCAGTCCTATGACTAGCGGGGTCTACAATGAGCAGTTCTTC
J: TRBJ1-4; V: TRBV10-2; size: once; D: TRBD1; CDR3: CASSERPGGEKLFF; DNA: TGCGCCAGCAGTGAGCGGCCAGGGGGAGAAAAACTGTTTTTT
J: TRBJ1-2; V: TRBV9; size: once; D: TRBD1; CDR3: CASSVGEGASGYTF; DNA: TGTGCCAGCAGCGTCGGGGAGGGGGCTAGTGGCTACACCTTC
J: TRBJ2-7; V: TRBV5-1; size: NA; D: NA; CDR3: CASSLTLGPTYEQYF; DNA: TGCGCCAGCAGCTTGACACTAGGACCCACCTACGAGCAGTACTTC
J: TRBJ2-7; V: TRBV6-1; size: few; D: NA; CDR3: CASSDVVVGYEQYF; DNA: TGTGCCAGCAGTGATGTGGTGGTAGGCTACGAGCAGTACTTC
J: TRBJ1-1; V: TRBV6-5; size: NA; D: NA; CDR3: CASSYHSLNTEAFF; DNA: TGTGCCAGCAGTTACCACAGCTTGAACACTGAAGCTTTCTTT
J: TRBJ2-3; V: TRBV6-5; size: NA; D: TRBD2; CDR3: CASTISGGSTDTQYF; DNA: TGTGCCAGCACCATTAGCGGGGGAAGCACAGATACGCAGTATTTT
J: TRBJ2-1; V: TRBV9; size: NA; D: TRBD2; CDR3: CASSVRGGVYNEQFF; DNA: TGTGCCAGCAGCGTACGCGGGGGGGTTTACAATGAGCAGTTCTTC
J: TRBJ1-3; V: TRBV11-2; size: NA; D: TRBD1; CDR3: CASSSYPHGQGSGNTIYF; DNA: TGTGCCAGCAGCTCCTACCCCCATGGACAGGGCTCTGGAAACACCATATATTTT
J: TRBJ2-6; V: TRBV6-5; size: NA; D: NA; CDR3: CATLTGANVLTF; DNA: TGTGCCACCCTTACCGGGGCCAACGTCCTGACTTTC
J: TRBJ2-3; V: TRBV11-2; size: NA; D: NA; CDR3: CASSLSGGSTDTQYF; DNA: TGTGCCAGCAGCCTTAGTGGGGGTTCTACAGATACGCAGTATTTT
J: TRBJ2-1; V: TRBV19; size: NA; D: NA; CDR3: CAISPVGGPYNEQFF; DNA: TGTGCCATCTCACCGGTGGGGGGTCCCTACAATGAGCAGTTCTTC
J: TRBJ1-1; V: TRBV5-8; size: NA; D: NA; CDR3: CASSVSTGTANTEAFF; DNA: TGTGCCAGCAGCGTCTCAACCGGGACGGCGAACACTGAAGCTTTCTTT
J: TRBJ1-1; V: TRBV27; size: NA; D: NA; CDR3: CASSSRDTKKAFF; DNA: TGTGCCAGCAGTTCGCGGGACACCAAGAAAGCTTTCTTT
J: TRBJ2-7; V: TRBV12-5; size: NA; D: TRBD1; CDR3: CASGRTGVYEQYF; DNA: TGTGCTAGTGGGCGGACAGGGGTCTACGAGCAGTACTTC
J: TRBJ1-4; V: TRBV5-4; size: NA; D: NA; CDR3: CASSLGQNPNEKLFF; DNA: TGTGCCAGCAGCTTGGGCCAGAATCCTAATGAAAAACTGTTTTTT
J: TRBJ1-2; V: TRBV30; size: once; D: TRBD1; CDR3: CAWSLGTGGDGYTF; DNA: TGTGCCTGGAGTCTGGGGACAGGGGGTGATGGCTACACCTTC
J: TRBJ1-2; V: TRBV4-1; size: NA; D: NA; CDR3: CASSQGEPPRVGGYTF; DNA: TGCGCCAGCAGCCAAGGGGAACCCCCCAGGGTGGGTGGCTACACCTTC
J: TRBJ1-5; V: TRBV6-1; size: NA; D: TRBD1; CDR3: CASSEGDRGHQPQHF; DNA: TGTGCCAGCAGTGAAGGGGACAGGGGACATCAGCCCCAGCATTTT